The present entry profiles one T cell receptor (beta chain) with its context. Its antigen is as yet unknown. The germline CDR1 and CDR2 sequences are WNHNN and SYGVQD (reference sequence). This CDR3 is built from 18 residues. The J segment lost 7 bases and the V segment lost 2 bases, leaving 10 bases of the junction unmatched. Sample treatment: approximately nine-day PBMC culture with coronavirus spike peptide pools or control peptides (ViraFEST assay). Patients returned positive PCR results between March and December 2020, earlier than US Alpha, Beta and Delta variants. Wells that each held approximately 2.1 million PBMCs were cultured with 9.5 to 10 IU/ml IL-2 and 7.5 to 10 ug/ml peptide pools. The data stem from a study of vaccination and CD4 T cells after COVID-19. Sequenced with the Oncomine TCR Beta short-read assay was DNA taken from cultured CD4+ T cells. TCRdb re-called the PCR reads through MiXCR, storing one row per CDR3 protein. The sample lists roughly 20,000 distinct CDR3 sequences, around 45% seen once, with roughly 6.7% in the top ten.

General observations from the study: Rising from about 20 to 38, the median of SARS-CoV-2-reactive clonotypes did not change significantly.

This chain connects TRBV10-1 to TRBJ2-1; TRBD2 aligns across 14 bases. Sample: CD4+ T cells from blood, cultured in vitro, taken after SARS-CoV-2 vaccination. This clonotype was sampled from a human donor who had recovered from COVID-19. Here the CDR3 DNA reads TGCGCCAGCAGTGAGGAAGGGACTAGCGGGAGCCGGTGGAATGAGCAGTTCTTC. It codes for CASSEEGTSGSRWNEQFF.